This section outlines one T cell receptor beta chain sequence together with its context. Genomic DNA of each subset was evenly split across several immunoSEQ plates. Assay: immunoSEQ multiplex PCR; the TCRdb copy retains only in-frame clones and omits some. The sample comprises fewer than 600,000 clones, over 60% of which are singletons, and about 11% rests with the top ten. The healthy adult donors were HIV-negative and reported no recent acute infections or vaccinations. Within Nashville, Tennessee resided all donors, each a Caucasian adult. This sample was taken from a study of shared clonotypes between healthy human individuals. The junction had 2 bases not matched to a gene; V was cut back by 3 bases and J by 4 bases. The CDR3 consists of 15 residues. Germline V gene data show CDR1 as MNHEY and CDR2 as SMNVEV (reference sequence).

Sequences were obtained from PBMCs. The chain uses TRBV27 and TRBJ2-2; 10 bases map to TRBD1. The receptor's source is a middle-aged woman in good health. Some clones in this sample may be carry-over from other donors' samples. The DNA for the CDR3 is TGTGCCAGCAGTTTGTGGACAGGGGGCACCGGGGAGCTGTTTTTT. It yields the protein CASSLWTGGTGELFF.